This TCR beta chain was recorded in a study of shared clonotypes between healthy human individuals. As for the study in general: The plates for each donor numbered three CD4 naive, three CD4 memory, two CD8 naive and one CD8 memory.

General study findings and limits: With a handful of donors compared, 4.5% to 6.5% of naive CD4 clonotypes were shared.

As to this clone: Antigen: not known.

Assay used: immunoSEQ multiplex PCR; TCRdb lists only in-frame clones, some missing. Of about 2.4 million clones listed, more than 85% are singletons. The sequence derives from a man aged 18-30 years in good health. Some clones in this sample may be carry-over from other donors' samples. Input material: naive CD4+ T cells from PBMCs. The subset denotes: CD45RA+ positively selected.

CDR3 DNA: TGTGCCAGCAGCCCCGCGACTAGCGGGGGTGGCAATGAGCAGTTCTTC. Translated: CASSPATSGGGNEQFF. The rearrangement links TRBV7-6 to TRBJ2-1, with TRBD2 matching 12 bases. Looked up from germline, CDR1 is SGHVS and CDR2 is FNYEAQ. The ends lost 5 bases at V and 6 bases at J; junction bases unmatched: 8. CDR3 length: 16 amino acids.